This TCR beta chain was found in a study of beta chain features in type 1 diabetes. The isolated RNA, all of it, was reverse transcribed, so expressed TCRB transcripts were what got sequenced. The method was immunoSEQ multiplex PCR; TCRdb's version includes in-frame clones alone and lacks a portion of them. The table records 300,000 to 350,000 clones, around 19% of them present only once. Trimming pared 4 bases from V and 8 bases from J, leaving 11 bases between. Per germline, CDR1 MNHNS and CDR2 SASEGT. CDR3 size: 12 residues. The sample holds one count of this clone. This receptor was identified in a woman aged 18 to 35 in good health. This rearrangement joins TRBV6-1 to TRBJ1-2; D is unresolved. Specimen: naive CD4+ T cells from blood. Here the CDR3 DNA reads TGTGCCAGCAGTGTGAACCTACTAGGCTACACCTTC. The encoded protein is CASSVNLLGYTF.